Each of the 29 T cell receptor beta chains below was sequenced from the same sample in a study of vaccination effects on CD4 cells after COVID-19. Their recognized antigens are unknown. Assay: immunoSEQ multiplex PCR; the TCRdb copy retains only in-frame clones and omits some. Of 80,000 to 95,000 clones listed, 60% to 80% were seen once; the top ten hold 1.1%. With the ViraFEST assay, the study expanded antigen-specific CD4+ T cells using viral peptide pools, then sequenced them. Researchers isolated CD4+ T cells once approximately ten days of culture had elapsed. Each participant was administered two doses of either the BNT162b2 or the mRNA-1273 vaccine. The sequences come from CD4+ T cells from PBMCs cultured with HCoV-OC43 spike peptides, collected after COVID-19 vaccination. Subset indicated: HCoV-OC43 spike overlapping peptide pool stimulation. Source of these receptors: a human donor who received a COVID-19 vaccine.

The chain combines TRBV9 with TRBJ1-1, with D uncertain. This CDR3 has 11 residues. Trimming cost V 4 bases and J 3 bases, with 4 bases left between them. Looked up from germline, CDR1 is SGDLS and CDR2 is YYNGEE. The CDR3 loop is CASSPHTEAFF. In nucleotides, the CDR3 is TGTGCCAGCAGCCCCCACACTGAAGCTTTCTTT.

This clone was detected only a few times. This chain uses TRBV5-6 with TRBJ1-1; D not resolved. V lost 1 base, J lost 1 base, and 5 bases lay in between. Germline CDR1 is SGHDT and CDR2 is YYEEEE. This CDR3 comprises 13 residues. CDR3 amino acids: CASSLPRNTEAFF. For the CDR3, the DNA is TGTGCCAGCAGCTTGCCCAGGAACACTGAAGCTTTCTTT.

This clone was counted only a few times. This chain joins TRBV7-9 and TRBJ2-2, with D unresolved. V was trimmed by 6 bases and J by 6 bases, leaving 14 bases between them. The CDR3 loop spans 14 amino acids. The germline CDR1 and CDR2 sequences are SEHNR and FQNEAQ (reference sequence). The CDR3 DNA is TGTGCCAGCAGGTCGGGCCTGAAGGCCGGGGAGCTGTTTTTT. This encodes CASRSGLKAGELFF.

V and J are TRBV7-3 and TRBJ2-5; either TRBD1 or TRBD2 may fit D (6 bases each). V was cut by 5 bases and J by 5 bases, with 15 bases left in between. The CDR3 consists of 14 residues. CDR1 SGHTA and CDR2 FQGTGA come from the germline V gene. CDR3 nucleotides: TGTGCCAGCAGCCGGGACGGGGGCACGGAGACCCAGTACTTC. This codes for CASSRDGGTETQYF.

V gene TRBV18 combines with J gene TRBJ1-1, with D tentatively TRBD1 (5 bases). The CDR3 has 15 amino acids. CDR1 is KGHSH, CDR2 LQKENI, per germline. V gave up 1 base and J gave up 3 bases, with 12 bases separating them. The CDR3 region has the DNA TGTGCCAGCTCACCACGGTCAGGGAAGGACACTGAAGCTTTCTTT. This encodes CASSPRSGKDTEAFF.

This sequence joins TRBV5-1 and TRBJ2-1, with 11 bases aligning to TRBD2. CDR3 length: 18 residues. CDR1 and CDR2 (germline): SGHRS, YFSETQ. V was clipped by 0 bases and J by 6 bases; unmatched bases: 11. The CDR3 DNA sequence: TGCGCCAGCAGCTTGGTAGCGGGGGGGCCCTATGGACTCAATGAGCAGTTCTTC. Residues: CASSLVAGGPYGLNEQFF.

The chain employs TRBV18 and TRBJ2-5, with D unresolved. V lost 0 bases and J lost 5, with 7 bases in between. CDR3 length: 13 residues. Germline loops: CDR1 KGHSH, CDR2 LQKENI. In DNA form, the CDR3 reads TGTGCCAGCTCACCACCTTCCCTTGAGACCCAGTACTTC. Translation gives CASSPPSLETQYF.

The J gene is TRBJ2-2, the V gene TRBV18; D remains ambiguous. This CDR3 is 14 amino acids long. V lost 3 bases, J lost 1 base, and 6 bases lay in between. Germline CDR1 reads KGHSH; CDR2 reads LQKENI. Here the CDR3 DNA reads TGTGCCAGCTCACCTCCGGTGAACACCGGGGAGCTGTTTTTT. As protein: CASSPPVNTGELFF. The entire variable domain, with the rest obtained from reference TRBV18 and TRBJ2-2, is as follows: NAGVMQNPRHLVRRRGQEARLRCSPMKGHSHVYWYRQLPEEGLKFMVYLQKENIIDESGMPKERFSAEFPKEGPSILRIQQVVRGDSAAYFCASSPPVNTGELFFGEGSRLTVL.

The rearrangement uses TRBV5-1 and TRBJ2-1; D gene unclear. This CDR3 region has 13 residues. The V gene lost 0 bases and the J gene lost 9 bases, with 10 bases spanning the gap. Germline CDR1 is SGHRS and CDR2 is YFSETQ. The CDR3 loop is CASSLDSTGEQFF. The CDR3 DNA is TGCGCCAGCAGCTTGGACAGCACCGGTGAGCAGTTCTTC.

The chain joins TRBV19 to TRBJ2-2; 10 bases agree with TRBD2. This CDR3 region has 14 residues. Germline CDR1 reads LNHDA; CDR2 reads SQIVND (reference sequence). Losses at the gene ends were 7 bases for V and 6 bases for J; bases not matched to a gene: 5. The CDR3 sequence: CASTQRGGPGELFF. The CDR3 coding sequence is TGTGCCAGTACACAGCGGGGGGGTCCCGGGGAGCTGTTTTTT.

J is TRBJ2-5 and V is TRBV25-1, with 10 bases lining up with TRBD2. Germline V gene sequence: CDR1 MGHDK, CDR2 SYGVNS. The CDR3 contains 15 residues. V dropped 8 bases and J dropped 2; count of bases not matched to a gene: 8. DNA for the CDR3: TGTGCCAGCTCACGGACTAGCGGAGTTCAAGAGACCCAGTACTTC. It translates to CASSRTSGVQETQYF. The full variable domain, rest sourced from reference TRBV25-1 and TRBJ2-5, is EADIYQTPRYLVIGTGKKITLECSQTMGHDKMYWYQQDPGMELHLIHYSYGVNSTEKGDLSSESTVSRIRTEHFPLTLESARPSHTSQYLCASSRTSGVQETQYFGPGTRLLVL.

The gene calls are TRBV28 and TRBJ2-1, with 7 positions matching TRBD2. Germline V gene sequence: CDR1 MDHEN, CDR2 SYDVKM. Germline trimming cut 3 bases from V and 9 bases from J; bases unmatched to any gene: 5. The CDR3 covers 13 residues. CDR3 sequence (DNA): TGTGCCAGCAGTTTGGGGACTATTCCTGAGCAGTTCTTC. It yields the protein CASSLGTIPEQFF. Full variable domain (remainder filled in from reference TRBV28 and TRBJ2-1): DVKVTQSSRYLVKRTGEKVFLECVQDMDHENMFWYRQDPGLGLRLIYFSYDVKMKEKGDIPEGYSVSREKKERFSLILESASTNQTSMYLCASSLGTIPEQFFGPGTRLTVL.

The J gene is TRBJ1-2, the V gene TRBV5-1, with D perhaps TRBD1 (6 bases). Trimming removed 4 bases from V and 5 bases from J, with 18 bases in between. The CDR3 extends over 15 amino acids. Per germline, CDR1 SGHRS and CDR2 YFSETQ. The CDR3 spells CASSPWTDPGYGYTF. In DNA, the CDR3 is TGCGCCAGCAGCCCGTGGACAGACCCAGGGTATGGCTACACCTTC. Supplemented by reference TRBV5-1 and TRBJ1-2, the full variable domain reads KAGVTQTPRYLIKTRGQQVTLSCSPISGHRSVSWYQQTPGQGLQFLFEYFSETQRNKGNFPGRFSGRQFSNSRSEMNVSTLELGDSALYLCASSPWTDPGYGYTFGSGTRLTVV.

The V and J genes are TRBV4-1 and TRBJ2-3, with 12 bases that match TRBD2. The V gene end was trimmed by 4 bases and the J gene end by 1 base; junction bases not matched to a gene: 6. CDR1 and CDR2 from the germline V gene are MGHRA and YSYEKL. The CDR3 consists of 17 residues. The CDR3: CASSPGLAGRRTDTQYF. CDR3 DNA sequence: TGCGCCAGCAGCCCAGGACTAGCGGGGAGACGCACAGATACGCAGTATTTT.

The rearrangement joins TRBV5-4 to TRBJ1-5; the D is unclear. The CDR3 has 12 amino acids. Trimming removed 3 bases from V and 5 bases from J, with 6 bases in between. Germline lookup yields CDR1 SGHNT and CDR2 YYREEE (reference sequence). The CDR3 sequence is CASSSDDQPQHF. The CDR3 DNA reads as TGTGCCAGCAGCTCTGATGATCAGCCCCAGCATTTT.

The gene calls are TRBV3-1 (or the pseudogene TRBV3-2) and TRBJ1-1, with D unclear. The CDR3 length is 14 residues. V shed 2 bases and J shed 3 bases, with 10 bases lying between them. CDR1 and CDR2 (germline): LGHDT, YNNKEL (reference sequence). CDR3 sequence (DNA): TGTGCCAGCAGCCAACGCCACGGGGACACTGAAGCTTTCTTT. Protein sequence: CASSQRHGDTEAFF.

The chain carries TRBV18 and TRBJ1-4; D call uncertain. This CDR3 contains 16 residues. Trimming took 1 base from V and 7 from J, leaving 16 bases between them. CDR1 and CDR2 from the germline V gene are KGHSH and LQKENI. The CDR3 here is CASSPLPSQSGEKLFF. The CDR3 nucleotides are TGTGCCAGCTCACCACTTCCGTCTCAGAGCGGTGAAAAACTGTTTTTT. Full variable domain (rest looked up from reference TRBV18 and TRBJ1-4): NAGVMQNPRHLVRRRGQEARLRCSPMKGHSHVYWYRQLPEEGLKFMVYLQKENIIDESGMPKERFSAEFPKEGPSILRIQQVVRGDSAAYFCASSPLPSQSGEKLFFGSGTQLSVL.

This sequence joins TRBV20-1 and TRBJ2-7; D is uncertain. The CDR3 sequence is 11 residues long. Between the trimmed V and J ends, which lost 3 bases and 4 bases, there was a span of 7 bases. From germline, CDR1 is DFQATT and CDR2 SNEGSKA (reference sequence). Here the CDR3 DNA reads TGCAGTGCTAGGAACAATTACGAGCAGTACGTC. Translation: CSARNNYEQYV.

This rearrangement joins TRBV5-1 to TRBJ2-5, with D unresolved. The CDR3 is 12 residues long. V lost 3 bases, J lost 4 bases, and 7 bases lay in between. Germline-derived CDR1 and CDR2 are SGHRS and YFSETQ. The DNA of the CDR3 is TGCGCCAGCAGCTCCGAAGGAGAGACCCAGTACTTC. Translated, it gives CASSSEGETQYF.

This rearrangement joins TRBV12-3 or TRBV12-4 to TRBJ1-2; D may be TRBD1 (5 bases). Trimming shortened V by 5 bases and J by 3 bases, and 10 bases separated the two germline ends. The CDR3 runs to 13 residues. The CDR3 region has the DNA TGTGCCAGCAGTCTCCAGGGCTACTATGGCTACACCTTC. It encodes CASSLQGYYGYTF.

Only a few counts were recorded for this clone. CDR3 nucleotide sequence: TGTGCCAGCAGCTTAAAACTAGCGGGGAACACCGGGGAGCTGTTTTTT. Its protein product is CASSLKLAGNTGELFF. The J gene is TRBJ2-2, the V gene TRBV7-2; TRBD2 matches 9 bases. The CDR3 runs to 16 residues. V dropped 2 bases and J dropped 1; count of bases not matched to a gene: 2. The germline V gene has CDR1 SGHTA and CDR2 FQGNSA.

The rearrangement joins TRBV11-1 to TRBJ1-2; D ambiguous. In germline, CDR1 is SGHAT, CDR2 FQDESV (reference sequence). The V end was cut by 1 base, the J end by 5 bases, with 11 bases between. CDR3 length: 14 amino acids. The CDR3 sequence is CASSLVGSIYGYTF. The CDR3, as DNA: TGTGCCAGCAGCTTAGTCGGATCAATATATGGCTACACCTTC. The full variable domain, in which reference TRBV11-1 and TRBJ1-2 provide the parts outside the CDR3, is EAEVAQSPRYKITEKSQAVAFWCDPISGHATLYWYRQILGQGPELLVQFQDESVVDDSQLPKDRFSAERLKGVDSTLKIQPAELGDSAMYLCASSLVGSIYGYTFGSGTRLTVV.

The CDR3 region is CASSLEGGTIGTQYF. CDR3 sequence (DNA): TGTGCCAGCAGCTTAGAGGGGGGGACGATCGGGACCCAGTACTTC. The rearrangement links TRBV7-2 to TRBJ2-5; D possibly corresponds to TRBD2 (7 bases). The CDR3 length is 15 residues. Germline V CDR1 and CDR2: SGHTA, FQGNSA. Trimming removed 1 base at V and 7 bases at J, with 16 bases between.

The rearrangement joins TRBV14 to TRBJ2-1; 8 nucleotides line up with TRBD1. CDR1 is SGHDN and CDR2 is FVKESK in the germline V gene. After removal of 1 base from V and 4 bases from J, the junction contained 3 bases not matched to a gene. CDR3 length: 15 amino acids. The CDR3 loop is CASSQARGQYNEQFF. CDR3 coding DNA: TGTGCCAGCAGCCAAGCCAGGGGGCAGTACAATGAGCAGTTCTTC.

This clone was seen a few times. The chain couples TRBV5-1 to TRBJ2-5; 8 bases map to TRBD1. In germline, CDR1 is SGHRS, CDR2 YFSETQ. The CDR3 length is 16 residues. The ends lost 4 bases at V and 4 bases at J; junction bases unmatched: 12. CDR3: CASSQRQGASGETQYF. The CDR3 coding sequence is TGCGCCAGCAGCCAAAGGCAGGGGGCGTCGGGAGAGACCCAGTACTTC.

The chain combines TRBV29-1 with TRBJ1-2, with D uncertain. The germline V gene encodes CDR1 SQVTM and CDR2 ANQGSEA. This CDR3 is built from 9 residues. V shed 6 bases and J shed 8 bases, with 7 bases lying between them. DNA of the CDR3: TGCAGCGTCTCAGACGGCTACACCTTC. It codes for CSVSDGYTF.

V usage is TRBV4-3 and J usage is TRBJ2-5; D ambiguous. The CDR3 totals 13 residues. Per the germline V gene, CDR1 is LGHNA and CDR2 is YSLEER. Trimming shortened V by 2 bases and J by 5 bases, and 9 bases separated the two germline ends. The CDR3 region is CASSQSKWETQYF. As DNA, the CDR3 is TGCGCCAGCAGCCAATCCAAGTGGGAGACCCAGTACTTC.

CDR3 sequence: CATSATSGGAITGELFF. The CDR3 DNA is TGTGCCACCAGTGCGACTAGCGGGGGGGCCATTACCGGGGAGCTGTTTTTT. V is TRBV24-1 and J is TRBJ2-2, with 14 positions matching TRBD2. The CDR3 runs to 17 residues. The V gene end was trimmed by 5 bases and the J gene end by 5 bases; junction bases not matched to a gene: 6. Germline CDR1 and CDR2: KGHDR and SFDVKD.

The chain joins TRBV5-4 to TRBJ2-6; D gene ambiguous. Germline CDR1 and CDR2: SGHNT and YYREEE (reference sequence). The CDR3 extends over 17 amino acids. V was trimmed by 4 bases and J by 4 bases, leaving 18 bases between them. The CDR3 DNA reads as TGTGCCAGCAGCCAACCCGGACGGGCGGCCGGGGCCAACGTCCTGACTTTC. Encoded protein: CASSQPGRAAGANVLTF.